The rows below give T cell receptor beta chains drawn from one sample of a study of CD8+ T cells in alopecia areata. Generated by immunoSEQ multiplex PCR, the TCRdb table keeps only in-frame clones and is missing some. The data contain roughly 200,000 clones, around 50% of them singletons. Sample: CD8+ T cells sorted from blood. Receptors originate from a human donor in good health. Both conserved end residues are part of each CDR3. The order of the fields is J gene, V gene, CDR3 length, clone size, D gene, CDR3 protein, CDR3 DNA. D genes are given only for firm matches. Where a row states a size, it is once, few, many or the class of an expanded clone; other rows omit it.

TRBJ2-5 | TRBV4-1 | 15 | . | . | CASSQAGSIQETQYF | TGCGCCAGCAGCCAAGCAGGATCGATCCAAGAGACCCAGTACTTC
TRBJ2-3 | TRBV6-6 | 15 | . | . | CASHAWGISTDTQYF | TGTGCCAGCCATGCCTGGGGGATTAGCACAGATACGCAGTATTTT
TRBJ1-2 | TRBV14 | 13 | . | TRBD1 | CASSQAGGNGYTF | TGTGCCAGCAGCCAAGCAGGGGGGAATGGCTACACCTTC
TRBJ2-1 | TRBV29-1 | 15 | . | TRBD2 | CSVEHGLAGGDEQFF | TGCAGCGTTGAACACGGACTAGCGGGGGGAGATGAGCAGTTCTTC
TRBJ2-3 | TRBV27 | 17 | . | TRBD1 | CASSEIPTGWGTDTQYF | TGTGCCAGCAGCGAGATTCCGACAGGGTGGGGCACAGATACGCAGTATTTT
TRBJ2-1 | TRBV6-5 | 11 | once | . | CATWSYNEQFF | TGTGCCACCTGGTCCTACAATGAGCAGTTCTTC
TRBJ1-5 | TRBV15 | 14 | . | . | CATSPSHSNQPQHF | TGTGCCACCAGCCCCAGCCATAGCAATCAGCCCCAGCATTTT
TRBJ2-6 | TRBV7-9 | 18 | . | TRBD2 | CASSSTLAGGPGANVLTF | TGTGCCAGCAGCTCCACACTAGCGGGGGGGCCTGGGGCCAACGTCCTGACTTTC
TRBJ2-5 | TRBV5-1 | 12 | once | . | CASRGGEETQYF | TGCGCCAGCAGAGGGGGGGAAGAGACCCAGTACTTC
TRBJ2-3 | TRBV10-3 | 13 | few | . | CAIGGSLTDTQYF | TGTGCCATCGGGGGCAGCCTCACAGATACGCAGTATTTT
TRBJ2-7 | TRBV30 | 13 | . | . | CAWSPGTNYEQYF | TGTGCCTGGAGTCCCGGGACAAACTACGAGCAGTACTTC
TRBJ1-6 | TRBV5-1 | 13 | . | . | CASSPDGNSPLHF | TGCGCCAGCAGCCCGGACGGGAATTCACCCCTCCACTTT
TRBJ2-7 | TRBV12-5 | 16 | . | . | CASGLNGGGDPYEQYF | TGTGCTAGTGGTTTGAACGGGGGCGGAGACCCCTACGAGCAGTACTTC
TRBJ1-2 | TRBV29-1 | 15 | once | TRBD1 | CSVVAQGARGAGYTF | TGCAGCGTTGTCGCGCAGGGGGCTCGCGGTGCTGGCTACACCTTC
TRBJ2-1 | TRBV27 | 15 | . | TRBD2 | CASSPAGGGAGEQFF | TGTGCCAGCAGCCCCGCGGGCGGGGGGGCGGGTGAGCAGTTCTTC
TRBJ1-4 | TRBV27 | 14 | . | . | CASSPAYLGEKLFF | TGTGCCAGCAGTCCCGCCTACCTTGGAGAAAAACTGTTTTTT
TRBJ2-7 | TRBV27 | 13 | . | TRBD1 | CASARDSTYEQYF | TGTGCCAGCGCCCGGGACAGCACCTACGAGCAGTACTTC